In this sample, the clone carrying this T cell receptor beta chain turned up many times. Its antigen is unidentified. The sample belongs to a study of molecular identifiers for immune sequencing clone quantification. Whole-study findings and limits: For highly expanded clones, sizes could be underestimated when identical TCR molecules share a barcode.

TCRdb called the PCR reads again in MiXCR, with one record for every CDR3 protein. The repertoire holds 460,000 or so distinct CDR3 sequences, with about 21% as singletons. The V end was cut by 0 bases, the J end by 6 bases, with 21 bases between. Germline loops: CDR1 SGDLS, CDR2 YYNGEE. The CDR3 is 17 residues long. The authors sorted naive CD8 T cells as CD8+CD4-CCR7+CD45RA+. The rearrangement joins TRBV9 to TRBJ1-1; D unclear. The TCR was taken from a human donor in good health. Some libraries in this study had Jurkat cell RNA spiked in. Sequencing was carried out using naive CD8+ T cells from blood, with Jurkat cell RNA spiked in. As to subset: FACS-sorted CD8+CD4-CCR7+CD45RA+ naive T cells. In DNA, the CDR3 is TGTGCCAGCAGCGTAGGCCCCCGGACGGCCGAGAAGGCTGAAGCTTTCTTT. Translating gives CASSVGPRTAEKAEAFF.